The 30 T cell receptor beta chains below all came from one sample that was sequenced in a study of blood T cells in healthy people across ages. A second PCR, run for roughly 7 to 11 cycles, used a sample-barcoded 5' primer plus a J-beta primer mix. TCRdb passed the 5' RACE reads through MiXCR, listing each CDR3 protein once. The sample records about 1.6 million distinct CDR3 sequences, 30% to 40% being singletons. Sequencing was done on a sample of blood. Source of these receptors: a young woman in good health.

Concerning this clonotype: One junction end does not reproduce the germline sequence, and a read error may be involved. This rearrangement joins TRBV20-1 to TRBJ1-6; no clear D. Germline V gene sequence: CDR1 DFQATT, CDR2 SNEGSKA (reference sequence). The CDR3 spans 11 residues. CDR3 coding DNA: TGCGGTGCTAGGGAGGATTCACCCCTCCACTTT. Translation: CGAREDSPLHF.

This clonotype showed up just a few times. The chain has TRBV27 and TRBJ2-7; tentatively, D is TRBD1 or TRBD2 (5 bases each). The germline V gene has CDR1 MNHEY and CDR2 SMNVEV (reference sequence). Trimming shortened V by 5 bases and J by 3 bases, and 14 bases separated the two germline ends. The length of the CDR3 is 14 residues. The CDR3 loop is CASSTPRDDYEQYF. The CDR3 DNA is TGTGCCAGCAGTACCCCTCGGGACGACTACGAGCAGTACTTC.

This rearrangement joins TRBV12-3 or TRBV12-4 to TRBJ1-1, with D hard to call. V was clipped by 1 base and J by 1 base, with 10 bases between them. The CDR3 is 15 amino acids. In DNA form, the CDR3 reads TGTGCCAGCAGTTTAGGTTCTCAGACGAACACTGAAGCTTTCTTT. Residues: CASSLGSQTNTEAFF.

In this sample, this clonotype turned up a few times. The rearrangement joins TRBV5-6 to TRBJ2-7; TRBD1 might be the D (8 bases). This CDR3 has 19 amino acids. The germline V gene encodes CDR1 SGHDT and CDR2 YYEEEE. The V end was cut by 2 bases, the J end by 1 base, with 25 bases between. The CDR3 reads CASSLRQGSWRELSYEQYF. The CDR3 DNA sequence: TGTGCCAGCAGCTTAAGACAGGGGTCTTGGCGGGAGCTATCCTACGAGCAGTACTTC.

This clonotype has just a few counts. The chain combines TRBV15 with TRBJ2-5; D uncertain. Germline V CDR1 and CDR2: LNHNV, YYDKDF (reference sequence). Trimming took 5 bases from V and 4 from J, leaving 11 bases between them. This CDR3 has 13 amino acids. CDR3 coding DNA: TGTGCCACCAGCGTCAGTCTAATAGAGACCCAGTACTTC. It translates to CATSVSLIETQYF. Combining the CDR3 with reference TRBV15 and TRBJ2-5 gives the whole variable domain DAMVIQNPRYQVTQFGKPVTLSCSQTLNHNVMYWYQQKSSQAPKLLFHYYDKDFNNEADTPDNFQSRRPNTSFCFLDIRSPGLGDTAMYLCATSVSLIETQYFGPGTRLLVL.

The CDR3 region is CASSYDRVGGEQYF. Written as DNA, the CDR3 is TGTGCCAGCAGTTACGACAGGGTAGGAGGCGAGCAGTACTTC. The rearrangement joins TRBV27 to TRBJ2-5; 7 bases line up with TRBD1. The J call may be faulty, since TRBJ2-7 better matches the DNA end. The CDR3 spans 14 residues. The germline gives CDR1 MNHEY, CDR2 SMNVEV (reference sequence).

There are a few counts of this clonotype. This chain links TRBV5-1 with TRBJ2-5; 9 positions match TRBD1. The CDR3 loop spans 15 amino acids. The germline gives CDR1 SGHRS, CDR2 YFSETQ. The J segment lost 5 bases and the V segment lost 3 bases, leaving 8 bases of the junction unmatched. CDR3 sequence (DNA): TGCGCCAGCAGCTCCAGGACAGGGGAGTGGGAGACCCAGTACTTC. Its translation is CASSSRTGEWETQYF.

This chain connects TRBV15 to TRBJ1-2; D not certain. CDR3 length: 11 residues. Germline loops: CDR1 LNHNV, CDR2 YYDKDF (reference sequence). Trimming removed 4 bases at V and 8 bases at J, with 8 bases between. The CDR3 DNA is TGTGCCACCAGCACCTCAAACGGCTACACCTTC. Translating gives CATSTSNGYTF. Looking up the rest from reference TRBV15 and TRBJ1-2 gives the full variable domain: DAMVIQNPRYQVTQFGKPVTLSCSQTLNHNVMYWYQQKSSQAPKLLFHYYDKDFNNEADTPDNFQSRRPNTSFCFLDIRSPGLGDTAMYLCATSTSNGYTFGSGTRLTVV.

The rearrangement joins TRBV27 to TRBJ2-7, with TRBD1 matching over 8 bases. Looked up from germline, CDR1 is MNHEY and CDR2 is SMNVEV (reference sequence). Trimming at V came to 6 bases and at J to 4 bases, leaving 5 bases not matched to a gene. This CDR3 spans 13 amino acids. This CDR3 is CASRPDRAYEQYF. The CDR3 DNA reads TGTGCCAGCAGGCCGGACAGGGCTTACGAGCAGTACTTC.

The CDR3, as DNA: TGTGCCAGCAGCTTATCAGGGCGGCACTCCTACGAGCAGTACTTC. Encoded protein: CASSLSGRHSYEQYF. The chain recombines TRBV7-8 with TRBJ2-7, with D maybe TRBD1 (5 bases). The CDR3 is made up of 15 amino acids. CDR1 is SGHVS and CDR2 is FQNEAQ in the germline V gene. Trimming removed 2 bases from V and 0 bases from J, with 11 bases in between.

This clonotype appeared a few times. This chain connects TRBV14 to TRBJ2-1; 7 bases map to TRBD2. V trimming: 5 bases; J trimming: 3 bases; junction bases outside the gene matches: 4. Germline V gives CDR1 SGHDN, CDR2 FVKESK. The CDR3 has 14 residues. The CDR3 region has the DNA TGTGCCAGCAGCGGGGGGAGGGGCTACAATGAGCAGTTCTTC. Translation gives CASSGGRGYNEQFF.

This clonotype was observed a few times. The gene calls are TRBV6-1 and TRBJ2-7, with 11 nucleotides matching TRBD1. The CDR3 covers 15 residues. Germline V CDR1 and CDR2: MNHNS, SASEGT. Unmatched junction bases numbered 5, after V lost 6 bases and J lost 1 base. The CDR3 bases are TGTGCCAGCAGAAACGGACAGGGGGCTTCCTACGAGCAGTACTTC. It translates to CASRNGQGASYEQYF.

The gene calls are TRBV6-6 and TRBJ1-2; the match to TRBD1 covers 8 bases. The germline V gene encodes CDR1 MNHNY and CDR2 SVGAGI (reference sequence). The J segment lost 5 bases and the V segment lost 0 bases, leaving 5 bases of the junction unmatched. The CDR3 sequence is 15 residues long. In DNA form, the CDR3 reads TGTGCCAGCAGTTACTCCCAGGGGGCGATGTATGGCTACACCTTC. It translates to CASSYSQGAMYGYTF.

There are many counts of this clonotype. CDR3 in amino acids: CASSWGGGSSYNEQFF. The CDR3 DNA is TGTGCCAGCAGCTGGGGGGGGGGAAGCTCCTACAATGAGCAGTTCTTC. The chain joins TRBV7-9 to TRBJ2-1; 7 positions agree with TRBD2. V trimming: 4 bases; J trimming: 0 bases; junction bases outside the gene matches: 6. CDR1 is SEHNR and CDR2 is FQNEAQ in the germline V gene (reference sequence). The CDR3 contains 16 residues. Full variable domain (rest looked up from reference TRBV7-9 and TRBJ2-1): DTGVSQNPRHKITKRGQNVTFRCDPISEHNRLYWYRQTLGQGPEFLTYFQNEAQLEKSRLLSDRFSAERPKGSFSTLEIQRTEQGDSAMYLCASSWGGGSSYNEQFFGPGTRLTVL.

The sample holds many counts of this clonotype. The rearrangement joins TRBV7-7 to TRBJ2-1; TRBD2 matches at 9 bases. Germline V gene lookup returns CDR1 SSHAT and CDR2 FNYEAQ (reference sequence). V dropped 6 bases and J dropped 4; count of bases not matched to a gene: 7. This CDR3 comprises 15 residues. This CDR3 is CASSPEAGGYNEQFF. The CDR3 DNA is TGTGCCAGCAGTCCTGAGGCGGGGGGGTACAATGAGCAGTTCTTC.

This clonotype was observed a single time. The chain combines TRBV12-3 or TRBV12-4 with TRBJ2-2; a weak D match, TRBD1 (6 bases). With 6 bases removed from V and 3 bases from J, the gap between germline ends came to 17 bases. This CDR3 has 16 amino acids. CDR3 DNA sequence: TGTGCCAGCAGACTCGTCCCGGGACAACACACCGGGGAGCTGTTTTTT. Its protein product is CASRLVPGQHTGELFF.

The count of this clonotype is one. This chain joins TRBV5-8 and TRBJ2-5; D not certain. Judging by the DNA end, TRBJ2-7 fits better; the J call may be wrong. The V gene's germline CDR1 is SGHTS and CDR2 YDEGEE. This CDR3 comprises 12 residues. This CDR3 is CATSRLAYEQYF. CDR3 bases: TGTGCCACCAGTCGGCTAGCCTACGAGCAGTACTTC.

The CDR3: CASSANTWDGHYEQYF. CDR3 sequence (DNA): TGTGCCAGCAGCGCCAATACATGGGACGGCCACTACGAGCAGTACTTC. The J gene is TRBJ2-7, the V gene TRBV5-5, with D perhaps given as TRBD1 or TRBD2 (5 bases each). Germline V CDR1 and CDR2: SGHKS, YYEKEE (reference sequence). This CDR3 has 16 amino acids. V gave up 4 bases and J gave up 3 bases, with 20 bases separating them.

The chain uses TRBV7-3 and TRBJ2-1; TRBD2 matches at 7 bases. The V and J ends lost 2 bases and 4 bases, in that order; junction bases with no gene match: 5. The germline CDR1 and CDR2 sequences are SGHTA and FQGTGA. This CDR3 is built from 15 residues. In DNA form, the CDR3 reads TGTGCCAGCAGCTTAGAGGGAGGGGTATACAATGAGCAGTTCTTC. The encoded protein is CASSLEGGVYNEQFF.

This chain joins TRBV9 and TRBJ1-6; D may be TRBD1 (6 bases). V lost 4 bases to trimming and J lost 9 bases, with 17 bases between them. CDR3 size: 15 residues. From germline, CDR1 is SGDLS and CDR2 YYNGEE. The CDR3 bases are TGTGCCAGCAGCACCCAAACAGGGATGAGTTCACCCCTCCACTTT. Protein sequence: CASSTQTGMSSPLHF.

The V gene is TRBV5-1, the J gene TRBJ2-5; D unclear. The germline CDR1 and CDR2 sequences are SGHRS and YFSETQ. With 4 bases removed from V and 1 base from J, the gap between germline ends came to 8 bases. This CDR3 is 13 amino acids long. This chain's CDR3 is CASSATVQETQYF. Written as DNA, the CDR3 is TGCGCCAGCAGCGCGACCGTCCAAGAGACCCAGTACTTC.

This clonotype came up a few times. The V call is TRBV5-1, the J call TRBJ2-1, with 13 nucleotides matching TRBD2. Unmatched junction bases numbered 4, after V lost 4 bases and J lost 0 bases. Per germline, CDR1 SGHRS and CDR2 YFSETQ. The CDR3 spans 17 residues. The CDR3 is CASSPGLAGTSYNEQFF. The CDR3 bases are TGCGCCAGCAGCCCGGGACTAGCGGGGACCTCCTACAATGAGCAGTTCTTC.

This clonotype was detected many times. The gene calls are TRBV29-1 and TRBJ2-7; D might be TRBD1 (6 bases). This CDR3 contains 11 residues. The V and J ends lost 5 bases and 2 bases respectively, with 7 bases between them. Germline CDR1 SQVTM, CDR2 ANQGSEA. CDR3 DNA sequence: TGCAGCGTTCGGACAGCCTACGAGCAGTACTTC. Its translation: CSVRTAYEQYF.

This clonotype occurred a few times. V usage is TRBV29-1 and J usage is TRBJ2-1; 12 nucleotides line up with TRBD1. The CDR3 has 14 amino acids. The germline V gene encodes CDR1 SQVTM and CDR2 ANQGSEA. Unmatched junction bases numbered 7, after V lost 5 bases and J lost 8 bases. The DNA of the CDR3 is TGCAGCGTTCTAAGGGACAGGGGGCATGATGAGCAGTTCTTC. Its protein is CSVLRDRGHDEQFF.

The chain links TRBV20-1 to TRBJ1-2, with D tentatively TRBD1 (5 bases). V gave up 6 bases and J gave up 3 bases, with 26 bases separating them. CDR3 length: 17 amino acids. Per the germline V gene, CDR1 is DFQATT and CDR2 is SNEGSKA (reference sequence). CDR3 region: CSAFTGRDGWTDYGYTF. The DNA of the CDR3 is TGCAGTGCCTTTACGGGCAGGGATGGGTGGACGGACTATGGCTACACCTTC.

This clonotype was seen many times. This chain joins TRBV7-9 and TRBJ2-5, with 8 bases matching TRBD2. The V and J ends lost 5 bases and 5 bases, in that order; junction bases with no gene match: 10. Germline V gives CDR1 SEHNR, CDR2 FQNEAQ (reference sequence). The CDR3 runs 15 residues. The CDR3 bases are TGTGCCAGCAGCCTCGGGGGGGCGCCCGGGGAGACCCAGTACTTC. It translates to CASSLGGAPGETQYF.

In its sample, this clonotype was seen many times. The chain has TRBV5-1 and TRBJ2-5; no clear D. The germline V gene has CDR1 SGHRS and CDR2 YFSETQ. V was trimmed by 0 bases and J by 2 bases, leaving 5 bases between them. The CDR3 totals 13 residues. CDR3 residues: CASSLDLQETQYF. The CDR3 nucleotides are TGCGCCAGCAGCTTGGACCTGCAAGAGACCCAGTACTTC. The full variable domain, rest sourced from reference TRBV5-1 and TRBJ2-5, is KAGVTQTPRYLIKTRGQQVTLSCSPISGHRSVSWYQQTPGQGLQFLFEYFSETQRNKGNFPGRFSGRQFSNSRSEMNVSTLELGDSALYLCASSLDLQETQYFGPGTRLLVL.

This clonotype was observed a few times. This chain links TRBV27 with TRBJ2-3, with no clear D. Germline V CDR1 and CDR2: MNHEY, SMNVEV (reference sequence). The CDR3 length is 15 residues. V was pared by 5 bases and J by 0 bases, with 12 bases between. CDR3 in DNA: TGTGCCAGCAGTGCGGACGGTTCTAGCACAGATACGCAGTATTTT. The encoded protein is CASSADGSSTDTQYF.

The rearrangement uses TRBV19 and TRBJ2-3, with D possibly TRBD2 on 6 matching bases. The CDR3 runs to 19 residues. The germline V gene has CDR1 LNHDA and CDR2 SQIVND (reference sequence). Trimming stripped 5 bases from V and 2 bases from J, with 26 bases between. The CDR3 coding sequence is TGTGCCAGTAGTTCTACTCCGGGATCTTCAGGAGGGTTCACAGATACGCAGTATTTT. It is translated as CASSSTPGSSGGFTDTQYF.

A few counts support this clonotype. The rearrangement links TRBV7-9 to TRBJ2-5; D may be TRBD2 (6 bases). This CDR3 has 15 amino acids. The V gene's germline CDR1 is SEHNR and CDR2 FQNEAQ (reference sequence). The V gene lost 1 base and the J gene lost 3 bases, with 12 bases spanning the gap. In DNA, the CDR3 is TGTGCCAGCAGCTTAGGAGGGAGGAGAAAAGAGACCCAGTACTTC. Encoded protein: CASSLGGRRKETQYF.